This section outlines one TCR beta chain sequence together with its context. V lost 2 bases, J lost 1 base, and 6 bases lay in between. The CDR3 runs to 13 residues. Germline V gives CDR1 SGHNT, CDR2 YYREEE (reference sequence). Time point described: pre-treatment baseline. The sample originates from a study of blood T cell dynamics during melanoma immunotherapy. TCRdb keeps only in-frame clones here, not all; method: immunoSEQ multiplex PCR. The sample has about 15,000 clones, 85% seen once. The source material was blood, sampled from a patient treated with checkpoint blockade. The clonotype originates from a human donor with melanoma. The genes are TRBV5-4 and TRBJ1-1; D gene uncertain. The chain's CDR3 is CASSLEKNTEAFF. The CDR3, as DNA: TGTGCCAGCAGCTTAGAGAAGAACACTGAAGCTTTCTTT. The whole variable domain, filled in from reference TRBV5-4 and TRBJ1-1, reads ETGVTQSPTHLIKTRGQQVTLRCSSQSGHNTVSWYQQALGQGPQFIFQYYREEENGRGNFPPRFSGLQFPNYSSELNVNALELDDSALYLCASSLEKNTEAFFGQGTRLTVV.